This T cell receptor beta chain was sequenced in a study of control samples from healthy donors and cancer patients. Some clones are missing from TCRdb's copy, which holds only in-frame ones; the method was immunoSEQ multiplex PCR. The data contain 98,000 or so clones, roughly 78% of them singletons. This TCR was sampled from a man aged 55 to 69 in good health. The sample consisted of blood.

CDR3 amino acids: CASSDPDGGRDEQFF. The DNA of the CDR3 is TGTGCCAGCAGTGACCCGGACGGGGGTAGGGATGAGCAGTTCTTC. The chain joins TRBV25-1 to TRBJ2-1; D is possibly TRBD2 (6 bases). Trimming shortened V by 3 bases and J by 8 bases, and 17 bases separated the two germline ends. The CDR3 contains 15 residues. Germline V gene data show CDR1 as MGHDK and CDR2 as SYGVNS. The full variable domain, in which reference TRBV25-1 and TRBJ2-1 provide the parts outside the CDR3, is EADIYQTPRYLVIGTGKKITLECSQTMGHDKMYWYQQDPGMELHLIHYSYGVNSTEKGDLSSESTVSRIRTEHFPLTLESARPSHTSQYLCASSDPDGGRDEQFFGPGTRLTVL.